This T cell receptor (beta chain) emerged from a study of blood T cell repertoires in COVID-19. Study background: PBMCs, B-cell-depleted T cells, or T cells provided the cDNA or gDNA that made up the material.

Authors' data handling: Amplifying reference gene primers gave estimates of nucleated cell counts. Assay used: immunoSEQ multiplex PCR; TCRdb lists only in-frame clones, some missing. The V and J calls and clone size were taken over from that table, and D and trimming were inferred from the DNA. Here the sample spans some 200,000 clones, 88% being singletons. V dropped 7 bases and J dropped 1 base, with 11 bases sitting between them. The CDR3 is made up of 14 amino acids. Germline CDR1 MNHEY, CDR2 SVGAGI. The source material was peripheral blood. The receptor was derived from a man between 65 and 79 years old with acute or convalescent COVID-19. The genes are TRBV6-5 and TRBJ2-1, with D possibly matching TRBD2 (6 bases). CDR3 residues: CASNARGSYNEQFF. The DNA for the CDR3 is TGTGCCAGCAACGCTCGGGGGTCCTACAATGAGCAGTTCTTC.